This TCR beta chain was sequenced during a study of CD8 T cells in Susac syndrome. CDR1 is SEHNR, CDR2 FQNEAQ, per germline (reference sequence). The CDR3 contains 12 residues. The ends were cut back, 5 bases at V and 10 bases at J, with 12 bases in the middle. Peripheral blood CD8+ and CD4+ T cells were profiled by TCR beta sequencing. It was treatment-naive patients with stable or active relapsing-remitting disease who made up the multiple sclerosis controls. TEMRA cells underwent FACS enrichment and CD8+ and CD4+ T cells underwent negative isolation. The RNA input was roughly 0.45 to 1 ug, and it was reverse transcribed with random hexamers. A multiplex approach, immunoSEQ multiplex PCR, amplified TCR beta CDR3 across 54 Vbeta and 13 Jbeta. One entry per CDR3 protein results from TCRdb running MiXCR on the immunoSEQ multiplex PCR reads. The sample lists around 130,000 distinct CDR3 sequences; about 93% were seen once.

This clonotype was sampled from a human donor with multiple sclerosis. Sequenced: CD8+ T cells from PBMCs. The chain carries TRBV7-9 and TRBJ2-1; weak D call: TRBD2 (5 bases). This CDR3 is CASSPGEPEQFF. The CDR3, as DNA: TGTGCCAGCAGCCCCGGGGAGCCCGAGCAGTTCTTC.